The 18 T cell receptor beta chains in this list originate from one sample, sequenced in a study of T cell responses to AZD1222 COVID-19 vaccine. The data were produced by immunoSEQ multiplex PCR, yet TCRdb's version contains in-frame clones alone and is incomplete. The table counts 150,000 or so clones; approximately 2% lies in the top ten. Sequenced input: peripheral blood. These receptors came from an adult in good health.

The chain employs TRBV30 and TRBJ1-6; no clear D gene. The germline gives CDR1 GTSNPN, CDR2 SVGIG (reference sequence). This CDR3 comprises 12 residues. V lost 0 bases and J 7 bases, leaving 4 bases between the germline ends. The CDR3 loop reads CAWSVNNSPLHF. The DNA for the CDR3 is TGTGCCTGGAGTGTAAACAATTCACCCCTCCACTTT.

The V call is TRBV10-3, the J call TRBJ1-4; D gene unclear. Germline V gene data show CDR1 as ENHRY and CDR2 as SYGVKD. The CDR3 is made up of 16 amino acids. With 0 bases removed from V and 3 bases from J, the gap between germline ends came to 11 bases. The CDR3 coding sequence is TGTGCCATCAGTGAGTCTCCCGGGGAAGCTAATGAAAAACTGTTTTTT. It yields the protein CAISESPGEANEKLFF.

The chain combines TRBV7-9 with TRBJ1-4; TRBD1 aligns across 10 bases. The ends lost 5 bases at V and 8 bases at J; junction bases unmatched: 5. Germline CDR1 is SEHNR and CDR2 is FQNEAQ (reference sequence). This CDR3 contains 14 residues. The CDR3 nucleotides are TGTGCCAGCAGCCGGGACAGGGGTTCGGAAAAACTGTTTTTT. This encodes CASSRDRGSEKLFF.

V gene TRBV7-8 combines with J gene TRBJ1-1; TRBD1 agrees at 8 bases. Looked up from germline, CDR1 is SGHVS and CDR2 is FQNEAQ. V gave up 5 bases and J gave up 7 bases; unmatched junction bases: 3. This CDR3 contains 12 residues. CDR3 sequence: CASSRTGYEAFF. CDR3 DNA sequence: TGTGCCAGCAGCAGGACAGGGTATGAAGCTTTCTTT.

Notes on this clone: This sample includes further DNA sequences coding for the same CDR3. The CDR3 spells CASSEENYGYTF. CDR3 nucleotide sequence: TGTGCCAGCAGTGAAGAAAACTATGGCTACACCTTC. The gene calls are TRBV2 and TRBJ1-2; no clear D. Looked up from germline, CDR1 is SNHLY and CDR2 is FYNNEI. Trimming removed 1 base from V and 2 bases from J, with 2 bases in between. The CDR3 has 12 residues. The whole variable domain, filled in from reference TRBV2 and TRBJ1-2, reads EPEVTQTPSHQVTQMGQEVILRCVPISNHLYFYWYRQILGQKVEFLVSFYNNEISEKSEIFDDQFSVERPDGSNFTLKIRSTKLEDSAMYFCASSEENYGYTFGSGTRLTVV.

This rearrangement joins TRBV6-5 to TRBJ1-1, with D unresolved. Trimming stripped 4 bases from V and 6 bases from J, with 21 bases between. The germline V gene has CDR1 MNHEY and CDR2 SVGAGI. The length of the CDR3 is 16 residues. The CDR3 DNA sequence: TGTGCCAGCAGTTCCCCCCCCGCCGGCAGAGTCCCTGAAGCTTTCTTT. Its translation is CASSSPPAGRVPEAFF.

This chain connects TRBV13 to TRBJ1-1; 11 nucleotides line up with TRBD1. With 4 bases clipped from V and 8 bases from J, the junction kept 12 bases outside the gene matches. Germline CDR1 reads PRHDT; CDR2 reads FYEKMQ (reference sequence). CDR3 length equals 16 residues. Here the CDR3 reads CASSYGRTGGIAEAFF. The CDR3 coding sequence is TGTGCCAGCAGCTACGGACGGACAGGGGGCATCGCGGAAGCTTTCTTT.

The J gene is TRBJ1-2, the V gene TRBV18; D is unclear. The V end was cut by 3 bases, the J end by 4 bases, with 9 bases between. There are 13 residues in the CDR3. CDR1 is KGHSH and CDR2 is LQKENI in the germline V gene. CDR3 residues: CASSPSGLYGYTF. CDR3 sequence (DNA): TGTGCCAGCTCACCGTCCGGGCTCTATGGCTACACCTTC.

The rearrangement uses TRBV30 and TRBJ1-4, with 9 positions matching TRBD1. The CDR3 length is 14 residues. Trimming at V came to 2 bases and at J to 6 bases, leaving 4 bases not matched to a gene. Looked up from germline, CDR1 is GTSNPN and CDR2 is SVGIG (reference sequence). Here the CDR3 DNA reads TGTGCCTGGAGTTGGGACAGGGTCGATGAAAAACTGTTTTTT. Protein product: CAWSWDRVDEKLFF.

CDR3 bases: TGCGCCAGCAGAGAGGGCAGCACCTATGGCTACACCTTC. This codes for CASREGSTYGYTF. The chain recombines TRBV5-1 with TRBJ1-2, with unresolved D. Trimming took 5 bases from V and 4 from J, leaving 12 bases between them. CDR3 length equals 13 residues. Germline V CDR1 and CDR2: SGHRS, YFSETQ.

The chain recombines TRBV7-9 with TRBJ2-5; TRBD1 aligns across 8 bases. The J segment lost 0 bases and the V segment lost 2 bases, leaving 5 bases of the junction unmatched. Germline assignment: CDR1 SEHNR and CDR2 FQNEAQ (reference sequence). The CDR3 contains 16 residues. CDR3 sequence reads: CASSLLQGAYQETQYF. As DNA, the CDR3 is TGTGCCAGCAGCTTACTGCAGGGGGCGTACCAAGAGACCCAGTACTTC.

The rearrangement joins TRBV6-5 to TRBJ1-1, with D unresolved. Germline CDR1 MNHEY, CDR2 SVGAGI. V was shortened by 2 bases and J by 10 bases, with 17 bases between the two germline ends. This CDR3 region has 14 residues. DNA of the CDR3: TGTGCCAGCAGTTACCAGGCCGGGAGGAGAGGAGCTTTCTTT. Translating gives CASSYQAGRRGAFF.

This chain connects TRBV24-1 to TRBJ1-2; the D gene is possibly TRBD1 (6 bases). The V end was cut by 4 bases, the J end by 6 bases, with 20 bases between. This CDR3 is 16 amino acids long. Germline loops: CDR1 KGHDR, CDR2 SFDVKD. The CDR3 is CATSDPLPGGGDGYTF. CDR3 sequence (DNA): TGTGCCACCAGTGACCCACTCCCGGGAGGGGGAGATGGCTACACCTTC.

The chain recombines TRBV25-1 with TRBJ2-1; 9 bases are a match to TRBD2. Per germline, CDR1 MGHDK and CDR2 SYGVNS. The CDR3 covers 17 residues. The junction had 15 bases not matched to a gene; V was cut back by 2 bases and J by 10 bases. CDR3 bases: TGTGCCAGCAGTGAAGGCCTGAGGGCTAGCGGGGCCCGGGAGCAGTTCTTC. Encoded protein: CASSEGLRASGAREQFF.

The chain joins TRBV13 to TRBJ2-7, with D unresolved. The CDR3 length is 14 residues. V was shortened by 5 bases and J by 2 bases, with 13 bases between the two germline ends. Germline assignment: CDR1 PRHDT and CDR2 FYEKMQ (reference sequence). The CDR3 loop is CASSLRTGTYEQYF. The CDR3 DNA sequence: TGTGCCAGCAGCCTTCGGACCGGAACCTACGAGCAGTACTTC.

The chain is built from TRBV28 and TRBJ1-5; maybe TRBD1 (6 bases). The germline V gene encodes CDR1 MDHEN and CDR2 SYDVKM. Trimming shortened V by 6 bases and J by 3 bases, and 12 bases separated the two germline ends. The CDR3 is 14 residues long. The CDR3 coding sequence is TGTGCCAGCAGCAGGTACAGGGCCAATCAGCCCCAGCATTTT. It codes for CASSRYRANQPQHF.

The rearrangement joins TRBV27 to TRBJ2-7; a possible D gene is TRBD2 (6 bases). Per the germline V gene, CDR1 is MNHEY and CDR2 is SMNVEV (reference sequence). Deletions cut 4 bases from V and 7 bases from J, with 11 bases between. CDR3 length: 12 residues. This chain's CDR3 is CASSSGGREQYF. In nucleotides, the CDR3 is TGTGCCAGCAGTTCCGGGGGAAGGGAGCAGTACTTC.

The V gene is TRBV29-1, the J gene TRBJ2-2; D uncertain. Germline CDR1 is SQVTM and CDR2 is ANQGSEA. CDR3 length: 11 amino acids. V was pared by 5 bases and J by 5 bases, with 6 bases between. CDR3 sequence (DNA): TGCAGCGTTAAGACAACCGGGGAGCTGTTTTTT. This encodes CSVKTTGELFF.